This T cell receptor (beta chain) was captured by sequencing in a study of technical replicates of blood from a few donors. The CDR3 is made up of 14 amino acids. Per germline, CDR1 GTSNPN and CDR2 SVGIG (reference sequence). V was clipped by 2 bases and J by 2 bases, with 10 bases between them. This clone was observed once. Using immunoSEQ multiplex PCR, the repertoire was profiled, and TCRdb retains in-frame clones only, with some absent. The table has some 69,000 clones, approximately 89% seen once. The TCR was taken from a human donor in good health. Some clones in this sample may be carry-over from other donors' samples. The sequenced material came from PBMCs. The gene calls are TRBV30 and TRBJ1-5, with no clear D. The CDR3 reads CAWSMTSRNQPQHF. The CDR3 nucleotides are TGTGCCTGGAGTATGACATCTCGCAATCAGCCCCAGCATTTT.